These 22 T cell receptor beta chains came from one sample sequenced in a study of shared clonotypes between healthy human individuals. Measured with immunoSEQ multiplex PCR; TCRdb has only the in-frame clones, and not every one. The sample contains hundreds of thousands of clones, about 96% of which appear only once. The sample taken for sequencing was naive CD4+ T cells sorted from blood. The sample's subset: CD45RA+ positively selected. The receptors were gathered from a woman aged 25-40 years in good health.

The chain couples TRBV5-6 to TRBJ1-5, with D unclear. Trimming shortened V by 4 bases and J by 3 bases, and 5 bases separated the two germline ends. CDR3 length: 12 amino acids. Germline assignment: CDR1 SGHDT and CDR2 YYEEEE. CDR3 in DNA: TGTGCCAGCAGCCTACTCAATCAGCCCCAGCATTTT. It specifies CASSLLNQPQHF.

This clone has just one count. CDR3: CASSDLVSSYEQYF. In nucleotides, the CDR3 is TGCGCCAGCAGTGATCTAGTAAGCTCCTACGAGCAGTACTTC. The chain is built from TRBV10-2 and TRBJ2-7; no definite D call. The CDR3 extends over 14 amino acids. V lost 3 bases to trimming and J lost 0 bases, with 9 bases between them. Germline V gene lookup returns CDR1 WSHSY and CDR2 SAAADI.

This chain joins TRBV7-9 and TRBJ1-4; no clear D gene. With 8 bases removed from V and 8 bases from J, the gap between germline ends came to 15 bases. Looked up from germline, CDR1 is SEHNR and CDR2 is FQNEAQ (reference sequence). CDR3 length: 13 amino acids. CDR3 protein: CASAPRLGEKLFF. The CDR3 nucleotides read TGTGCCAGCGCCCCACGGCTTGGAGAAAAACTGTTTTTT.

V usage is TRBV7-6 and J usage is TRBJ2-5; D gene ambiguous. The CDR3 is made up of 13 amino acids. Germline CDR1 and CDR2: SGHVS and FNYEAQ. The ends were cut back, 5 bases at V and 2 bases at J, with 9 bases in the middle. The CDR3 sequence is CASSRPLQETQYF. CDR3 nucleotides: TGTGCCAGCAGCCGACCGTTACAAGAGACCCAGTACTTC.

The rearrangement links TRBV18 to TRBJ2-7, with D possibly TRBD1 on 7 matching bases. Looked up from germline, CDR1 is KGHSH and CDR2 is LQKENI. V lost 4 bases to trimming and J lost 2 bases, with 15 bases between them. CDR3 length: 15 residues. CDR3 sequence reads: CASSRGTAEAYEQYF. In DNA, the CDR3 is TGTGCCAGCTCACGCGGGACAGCAGAGGCCTACGAGCAGTACTTC.

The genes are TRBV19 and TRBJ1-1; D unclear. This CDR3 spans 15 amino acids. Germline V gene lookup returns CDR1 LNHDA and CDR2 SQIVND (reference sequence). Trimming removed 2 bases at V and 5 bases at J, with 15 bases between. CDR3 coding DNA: TGTGCCAGTAGTATAATTGAAGGAAGAGGGACTGAAGCTTTCTTT. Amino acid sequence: CASSIIEGRGTEAFF.

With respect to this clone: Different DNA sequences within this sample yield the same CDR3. This CDR3 reads CASSLEGGTEAFF. DNA of the CDR3: TGCGCCAGCAGCTTGGAAGGGGGCACTGAAGCTTTCTTT. This rearrangement joins TRBV5-1 to TRBJ1-1, with D possibly being TRBD1 (6 bases). This CDR3 is 13 amino acids long. V lost 0 bases, J lost 4 bases, and 7 bases lay in between. The V gene's germline CDR1 is SGHRS and CDR2 YFSETQ.

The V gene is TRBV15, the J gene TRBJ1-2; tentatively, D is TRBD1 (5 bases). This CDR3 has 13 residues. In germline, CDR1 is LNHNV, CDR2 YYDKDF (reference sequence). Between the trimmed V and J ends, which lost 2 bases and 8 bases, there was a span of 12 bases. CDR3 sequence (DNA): TGTGCCACCAGCAGACGGGCGGGGGACGGCTACACCTTC. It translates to CATSRRAGDGYTF.

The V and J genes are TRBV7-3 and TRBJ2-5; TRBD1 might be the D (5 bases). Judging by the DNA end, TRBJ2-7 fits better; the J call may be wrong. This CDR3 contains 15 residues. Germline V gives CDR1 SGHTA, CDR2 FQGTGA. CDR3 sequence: CASSLSKGQSYEQYF. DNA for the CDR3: TGTGCCAGCAGCTTATCTAAGGGGCAGTCCTACGAGCAGTACTTC.

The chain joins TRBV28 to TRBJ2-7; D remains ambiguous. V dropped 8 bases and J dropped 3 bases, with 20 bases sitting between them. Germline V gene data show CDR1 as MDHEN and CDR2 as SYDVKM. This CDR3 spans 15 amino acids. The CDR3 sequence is CASLHGSHHYYEQYF. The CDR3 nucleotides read TGTGCCAGCTTACACGGGTCTCACCATTACTACGAGCAGTACTTC.

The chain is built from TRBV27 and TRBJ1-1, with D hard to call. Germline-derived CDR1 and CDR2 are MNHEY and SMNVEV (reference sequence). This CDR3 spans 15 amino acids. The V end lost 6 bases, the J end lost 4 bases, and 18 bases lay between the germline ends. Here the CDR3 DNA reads TGTGCCAGCAGCTCCCTGGGAGGTAAGGTCACTGAAGCTTTCTTT. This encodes CASSSLGGKVTEAFF.

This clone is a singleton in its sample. The CDR3 loop is CASRSPGGPKEQYF. In DNA, the CDR3 is TGCGCCAGCAGGTCACCGGGAGGGCCGAAAGAGCAGTACTTC. The genes are TRBV5-1 and TRBJ2-7; 8 bases map to TRBD2. Trimming took 5 bases from V and 7 from J; bases not matched to a gene: 11. The length of the CDR3 is 14 residues. Germline V lookup: CDR1 SGHRS, CDR2 YFSETQ.

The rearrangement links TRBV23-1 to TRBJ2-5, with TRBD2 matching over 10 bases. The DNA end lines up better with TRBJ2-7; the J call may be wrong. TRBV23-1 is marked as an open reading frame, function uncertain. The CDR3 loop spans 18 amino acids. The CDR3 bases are TGCGCCAGCAGTCAATCCACGAGCGGGAGGGTCGTAGCCTACGAGCAGTACTTC. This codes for CASSQSTSGRVVAYEQYF.

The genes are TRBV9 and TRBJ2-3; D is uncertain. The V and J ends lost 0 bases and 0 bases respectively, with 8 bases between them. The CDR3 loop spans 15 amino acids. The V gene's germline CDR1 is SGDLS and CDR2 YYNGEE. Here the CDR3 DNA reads TGTGCCAGCAGCGTAGCACCAACTAGCACAGATACGCAGTATTTT. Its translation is CASSVAPTSTDTQYF.

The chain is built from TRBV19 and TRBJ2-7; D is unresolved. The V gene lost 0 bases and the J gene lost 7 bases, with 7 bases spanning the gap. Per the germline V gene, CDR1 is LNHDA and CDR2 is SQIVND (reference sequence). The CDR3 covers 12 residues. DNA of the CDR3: TGTGCCAGTAGTATAGATCGTCGGGAGCAGTACTTC. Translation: CASSIDRREQYF.

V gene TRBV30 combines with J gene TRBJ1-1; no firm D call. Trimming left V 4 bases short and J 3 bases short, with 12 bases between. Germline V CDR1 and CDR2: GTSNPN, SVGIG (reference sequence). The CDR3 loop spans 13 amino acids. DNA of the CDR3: TGTGCCTGGACAGGCCAGAGGCACACTGAAGCTTTCTTT. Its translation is CAWTGQRHTEAFF.

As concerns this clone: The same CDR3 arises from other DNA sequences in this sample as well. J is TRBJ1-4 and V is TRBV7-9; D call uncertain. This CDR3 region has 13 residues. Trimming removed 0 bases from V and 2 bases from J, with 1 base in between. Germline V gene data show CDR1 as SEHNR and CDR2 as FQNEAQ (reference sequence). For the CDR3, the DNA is TGTGCCAGCAGCTTAGCCACTAATGAAAAACTGTTTTTT. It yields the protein CASSLATNEKLFF.

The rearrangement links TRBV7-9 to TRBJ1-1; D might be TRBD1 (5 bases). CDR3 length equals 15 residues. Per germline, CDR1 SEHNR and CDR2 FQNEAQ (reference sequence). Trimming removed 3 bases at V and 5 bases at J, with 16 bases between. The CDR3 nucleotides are TGTGCCAGCAGCTTCTTCCAGGGTGGCCGAACTGAAGCTTTCTTT. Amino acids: CASSFFQGGRTEAFF.

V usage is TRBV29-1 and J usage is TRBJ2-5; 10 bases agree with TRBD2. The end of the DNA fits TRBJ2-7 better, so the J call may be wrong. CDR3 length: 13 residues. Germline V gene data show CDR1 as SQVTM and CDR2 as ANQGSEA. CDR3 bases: TGCAGCGTTGCTAGCGGGAGCCCATTCGAGCAGTACTTC. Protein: CSVASGSPFEQYF.

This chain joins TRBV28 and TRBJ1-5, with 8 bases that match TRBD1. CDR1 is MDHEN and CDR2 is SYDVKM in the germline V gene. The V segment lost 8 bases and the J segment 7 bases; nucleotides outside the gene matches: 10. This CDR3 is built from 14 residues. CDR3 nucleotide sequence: TGTGCCAGCTCCGAGACAGGGGCGAGACAGCCCCAGCATTTT. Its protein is CASSETGARQPQHF.

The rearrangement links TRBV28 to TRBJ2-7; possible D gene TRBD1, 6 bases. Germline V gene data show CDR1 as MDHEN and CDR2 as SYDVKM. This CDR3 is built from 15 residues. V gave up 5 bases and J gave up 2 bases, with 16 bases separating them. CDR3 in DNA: TGTGCCAGCAGTGGGGAGACAGGTTCGCCCTACGAGCAGTACTTC. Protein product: CASSGETGSPYEQYF.

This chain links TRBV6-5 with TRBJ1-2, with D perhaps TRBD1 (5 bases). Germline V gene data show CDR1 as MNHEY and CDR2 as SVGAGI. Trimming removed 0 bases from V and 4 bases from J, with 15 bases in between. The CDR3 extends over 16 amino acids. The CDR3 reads CASSYSRRGPFYGYTF. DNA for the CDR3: TGTGCCAGCAGTTACTCGAGAAGGGGCCCTTTCTATGGCTACACCTTC.